Included here is one T cell receptor beta chain sequence, with context. The data are from a study of blood T cell repertoires in COVID-19. Per germline, CDR1 MDHEN and CDR2 SYDVKM. V was clipped by 5 bases and J by 6 bases, with 11 bases between them. CDR3 length equals 13 residues. Data came from immunoSEQ multiplex PCR; TCRdb stores just in-frame clones and leaves some out. The sample has 50,000 or so clones; 65% to 90% are singletons. Material: peripheral blood. The sequence came from a man in his forties with acute or convalescent COVID-19. The chain employs TRBV28 and TRBJ2-4, with TRBD2 as a possible D gene (6 bases). The CDR3 DNA reads as TGTGCCAGCAGTCGGGGGAGTACAAACATTCAGTACTTC. It encodes CASSRGSTNIQYF.